Included here is one T cell receptor (beta chain) sequence, with context. Antigen specificity is unknown. PCR was performed a second time for roughly 7 to 12 cycles using a sample-barcoded 5' primer and a J-beta primer mix. One entry per CDR3 protein results from TCRdb running MiXCR on the 5' RACE reads. The sample includes some 710,000 distinct CDR3 sequences, 46% of them seen just once. This entry comes from a study of blood T cells in healthy people across ages. Findings of the study overall: Versus aged donors, long-lived donors had higher diversity and more naive CD4+ cells.

V lost 5 bases and J lost 8, with 11 bases in between. The germline gives CDR1 SQVTM, CDR2 ANQGSEA. The CDR3 consists of 11 residues. This TCR was recovered from a man older than 75 in good health. V usage is TRBV29-1 and J usage is TRBJ2-3; D uncertain. Specimen: blood. CDR3 in DNA: TGCAGCGTTCTACAGACTGCTACGCAGTATTTT. Amino acid sequence: CSVLQTATQYF.